The 11 T cell receptor beta chains below were found in one sample sequenced in a study of cytomegalovirus exposure and HLA in healthy donors. Repertoires were generated with immunoSEQ multiplex PCR, while TCRdb's copy carries only in-frame clones and drops some. The data show roughly 330,000 clones, roughly nine tenths seen once. Sequences were obtained from PBMCs. The receptors derive from a woman aged 30 to 39 in good health and CMV-seropositive.

A remark on this clone: The sample contains more than one DNA sequence encoding this CDR3. V gene TRBV9 combines with J gene TRBJ2-1, with D possibly TRBD2 on 5 matching bases. This CDR3 spans 15 amino acids. The V end was cut by 2 bases, the J end by 0 bases, with 9 bases between. CDR1 and CDR2 (germline): SGDLS, YYNGEE. CDR3: CASSVTGSSYNEQFF. The DNA for the CDR3 is TGTGCCAGCAGCGTCACGGGAAGCTCCTACAATGAGCAGTTCTTC.

Notes on this clone: The same CDR3 is also encoded by other DNA sequences in this sample. The CDR3 spells CASSVGSSYEQYF. The CDR3 DNA sequence: TGTGCCAGCAGCGTAGGGAGCTCCTACGAGCAGTACTTC. This chain uses TRBV9 with TRBJ2-7; unclear D gene. This CDR3 comprises 13 residues. CDR1 is SGDLS and CDR2 is YYNGEE in the germline V gene. The ends were cut back, 0 bases at V and 0 bases at J, with 4 bases in the middle. Based on the CDR3 plus reference TRBV9 and TRBJ2-7, the full variable domain is DSGVTQTPKHLITATGQRVTLRCSPRSGDLSVYWYQQSLDQGLQFLIQYYNGEERAKGNILERFSAQQFPDLHSELNLSSLELGDSALYFCASSVGSSYEQYFGPGTRLTVT.

V gene TRBV9 combines with J gene TRBJ2-7, with D possibly being TRBD2 (7 bases). The V gene's germline CDR1 is SGDLS and CDR2 YYNGEE. This CDR3 has 14 amino acids. Trimming pared 3 bases from V and 3 bases from J, leaving 13 bases between. The CDR3 coding sequence is TGTGCCAGCAGCGAACAGGGAGGGGTCTACGAGCAGTACTTC. Encoded protein: CASSEQGGVYEQYF. Variable domain in full (rest from reference TRBV9 and TRBJ2-7): DSGVTQTPKHLITATGQRVTLRCSPRSGDLSVYWYQQSLDQGLQFLIQYYNGEERAKGNILERFSAQQFPDLHSELNLSSLELGDSALYFCASSEQGGVYEQYFGPGTRLTVT.

V usage is TRBV9 and J usage is TRBJ2-1; 8 positions agree with TRBD2. The ends lost 2 bases at V and 7 bases at J; junction bases unmatched: 11. There are 16 residues in the CDR3. CDR1 SGDLS and CDR2 YYNGEE come from the germline V gene. This chain's CDR3 is CASSVSSGTVGNEQFF. CDR3 sequence (DNA): TGTGCCAGCAGCGTTAGTAGCGGGACGGTCGGAAATGAGCAGTTCTTC.

CDR3 coding DNA: TGTGCCAGCAGCTTTCCGGGACTAGCGGCAGATACGCAGTATTTT. Encoded protein: CASSFPGLAADTQYF. V gene TRBV11-2 combines with J gene TRBJ2-3, with 11 bases identical to TRBD2. V lost 3 bases to trimming and J lost 4 bases; unmatched junction nucleotides: 3. CDR1 is SGHAT, CDR2 FQNNGV, per germline. The CDR3 consists of 15 residues.

The chain employs TRBV11-2 and TRBJ2-1; a possible D gene is TRBD2 (5 bases). Germline CDR1 and CDR2: SGHAT and FQNNGV. V was shortened by 8 bases and J by 0 bases, with 11 bases between the two germline ends. CDR3 length: 14 amino acids. This CDR3 reads CASGRLSSYNEQFF. CDR3 in DNA: TGTGCCAGCGGACGACTAAGCTCCTACAATGAGCAGTTCTTC.

The chain's CDR3 is CASSLKGSGSGNSPLHF. The CDR3 DNA follows: TGCGCCAGCAGCTTGAAGGGTTCCGGGAGTGGGAATTCACCCCTCCACTTT. The rearrangement links TRBV5-1 to TRBJ1-6, with D uncertain. The CDR3 runs 17 residues. V gave up 1 base and J gave up 7 bases, with 18 bases separating them. Germline-derived CDR1 and CDR2 are SGHRS and YFSETQ.

This clone was found a few times. The chain's CDR3 is CSVKDSMNTEAFF. CDR3 nucleotides: TGCAGCGTTAAGGACTCTATGAACACTGAAGCTTTCTTT. The chain employs TRBV29-1 and TRBJ1-1; the D is unclear. The V and J ends lost 5 bases and 0 bases respectively, with 10 bases between them. This CDR3 is built from 13 residues. Germline-derived CDR1 and CDR2 are SQVTM and ANQGSEA.

This rearrangement joins TRBV19 to TRBJ2-7, with 7 bases lining up with TRBD2. The CDR3 loop spans 14 amino acids. Trimming cost V 3 bases and J 4 bases; bases outside gene matches: 6. Germline V gene data show CDR1 as LNHDA and CDR2 as SQIVND (reference sequence). Here the CDR3 DNA reads TGTGCCAGTAGTATCGGGGAGGGTGGGTACGAGCAGTACTTC. This sequence encodes CASSIGEGGYEQYF.

The V gene is TRBV7-2, the J gene TRBJ2-7; possibly TRBD2 for D (5 bases). V was clipped by 6 bases and J by 7 bases, with 16 bases between them. Germline-derived CDR1 and CDR2 are SGHTA and FQGNSA. This CDR3 spans 13 amino acids. CDR3 residues: CASSSRARWEQYF. As DNA, the CDR3 is TGTGCCAGCAGTTCGCGGGCCCGTTGGGAGCAGTACTTC.

The chain uses TRBV4-2 and TRBJ2-7; the D is unclear. CDR1 is LGHNA, CDR2 YNFKEQ, per germline. The CDR3 loop spans 15 amino acids. The ends were cut back, 1 base at V and 0 bases at J, with 10 bases in the middle. The CDR3 nucleotides are TGTGCCAGCAGCCAAGTCGCAGAAGCCTCCTACGAGCAGTACTTC. Translating gives CASSQVAEASYEQYF.